This paragraph reports one TCR beta chain. Its antigen is unidentified. The data belong to a study of cytomegalovirus exposure and HLA in healthy donors. Study in general: Most genotyped donors, roughly 83% of 350 to 500, had Caucasian-associated genetic ancestry. Study findings and constraints: As a later analysis revealed, the rate of TCR association differed by HLA locus, with DRB1 most and HLA-C fewest. What a later analysis reportedly showed was that an Asian-associated ancestry cluster had fewer N-insertions than the roughly 720-donor mean.

Primers included in the PCR were 60 Vbeta and 13 Jbeta primers. Data came from immunoSEQ multiplex PCR; TCRdb stores just in-frame clones and leaves some out. The top ten clones hold roughly 4.1% of a sample with 95,000 to 100,000 clones, around four fifths of them seen once. From germline, CDR1 is SGDLS and CDR2 YYNGEE. The CDR3 runs 17 residues. Unmatched junction bases numbered 10, after V lost 0 bases and J lost 5 bases. This rearrangement joins TRBV9 to TRBJ2-2; 7 nucleotides align to TRBD1. This TCR came from a middle-aged man in good health and CMV-seronegative. Sequenced sample: PBMCs. The CDR3 loop reads CASSVARFRQGTGELFF. The CDR3 DNA follows: TGTGCCAGCAGCGTAGCGCGCTTTAGACAGGGAACCGGGGAGCTGTTTTTT.